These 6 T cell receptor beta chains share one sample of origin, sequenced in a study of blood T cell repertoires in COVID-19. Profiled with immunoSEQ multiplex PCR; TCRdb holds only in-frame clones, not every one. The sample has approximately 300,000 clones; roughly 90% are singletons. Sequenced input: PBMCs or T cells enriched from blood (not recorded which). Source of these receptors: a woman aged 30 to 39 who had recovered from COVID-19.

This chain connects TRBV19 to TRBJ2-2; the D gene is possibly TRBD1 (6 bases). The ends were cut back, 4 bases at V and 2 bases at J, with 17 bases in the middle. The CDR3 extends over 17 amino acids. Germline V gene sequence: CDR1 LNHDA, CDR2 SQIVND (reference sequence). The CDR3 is CASSTSQGRANTGELFF. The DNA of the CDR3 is TGTGCCAGTAGTACATCACAGGGCAGAGCCAACACCGGGGAGCTGTTTTTT.

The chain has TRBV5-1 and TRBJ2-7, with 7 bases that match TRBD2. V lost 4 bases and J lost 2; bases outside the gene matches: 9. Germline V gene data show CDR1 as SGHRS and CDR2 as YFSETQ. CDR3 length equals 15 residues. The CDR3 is CASSQSGIAAYEQYF. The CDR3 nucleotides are TGCGCCAGCAGCCAGAGCGGGATTGCCGCCTACGAGCAGTACTTC.

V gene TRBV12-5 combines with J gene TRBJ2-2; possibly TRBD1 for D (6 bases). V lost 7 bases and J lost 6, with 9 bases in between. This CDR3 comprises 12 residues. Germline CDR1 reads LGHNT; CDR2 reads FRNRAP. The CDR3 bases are TGTGCTAGTGCCCAGGGGCCCGGGGAGCTGTTTTTT. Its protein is CASAQGPGELFF. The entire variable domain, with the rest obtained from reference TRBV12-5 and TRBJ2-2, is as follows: DARVTQTPRHKVTEMGQEVTMRCQPILGHNTVFWYRQTMMQGLELLAYFRNRAPLDDSGMPKDRFSAEMPDATLATLKIQPSEPRDSAVYFCASAQGPGELFFGEGSRLTVL.

The CDR3 DNA follows: TGCGCCAGCAGCCACCTCGGGAGACAGAATCACAATGAGCAGTTCTTC. As protein: CASSHLGRQNHNEQFF. This rearrangement joins TRBV4-1 to TRBJ2-1, with D possibly matching TRBD2 (6 bases). Germline CDR1 is MGHRA and CDR2 is YSYEKL. The CDR3 has 16 amino acids. Trimming removed 3 bases from V and 5 bases from J, with 17 bases in between.

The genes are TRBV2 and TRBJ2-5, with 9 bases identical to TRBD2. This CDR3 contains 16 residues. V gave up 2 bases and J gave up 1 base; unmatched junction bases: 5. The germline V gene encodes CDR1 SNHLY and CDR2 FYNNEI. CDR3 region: CASSEYLAGTQETQYF. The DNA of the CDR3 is TGTGCCAGCAGTGAATACCTAGCGGGAACCCAAGAGACCCAGTACTTC. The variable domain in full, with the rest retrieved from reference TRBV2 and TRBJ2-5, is EPEVTQTPSHQVTQMGQEVILRCVPISNHLYFYWYRQILGQKVEFLVSFYNNEISEKSEIFDDQFSVERPDGSNFTLKIRSTKLEDSAMYFCASSEYLAGTQETQYFGPGTRLLVL.

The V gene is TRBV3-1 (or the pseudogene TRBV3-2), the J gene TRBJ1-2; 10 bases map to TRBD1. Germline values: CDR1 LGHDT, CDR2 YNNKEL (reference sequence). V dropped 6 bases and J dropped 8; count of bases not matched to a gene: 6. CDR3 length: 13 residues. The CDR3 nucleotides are TGTGCCAGCAGTCACAGGACAGGGGGAGGCTACACCTTC. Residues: CASSHRTGGGYTF.